A selection of T cell receptor beta chains follows, all from one sample in a study of vaccination and CD4 T cells after COVID-19. TCRdb recomputed calls from the PCR reads with MiXCR, one row per CDR3 protein. The profile shows approximately 20,000 distinct CDR3 sequences, approximately 52% of them singletons. Antigens of these TCRs are unknown. Sequenced material: CD4+ T cells from blood, cultured in vitro. The receptors were sampled from a human donor who had recovered from COVID-19. The CDR3 runs from the conserved cysteine through the conserved F or W. The D gene is left open where the match is weak. Not all rows give a size; the values are once, few, many and, for expanded clones, a class.

d_call	clone_size	v_call	j_call	cdr3_aa	cdr3_nt
-	once	TRBV5-6	TRBJ2-7	CASSLISSYEQYF	TGTGCCAGCAGCTTAATCAGCTCCTACGAGCAGTACTTC
-	-	TRBV30	TRBJ2-5	CAWSVGVAEETQYF	TGTGCCTGGAGTGTAGGGGTAGCGGAAGAGACCCAGTACTTC
TRBD2	few	TRBV24-1	TRBJ2-5	CATSEVAGGGETQYF	TGTGCCACCAGTGAGGTAGCGGGAGGAGGGGAGACCCAGTACTTC
-	medium-sized	TRBV20-1	TRBJ1-5	CSAHQPQHF	TGCAGTGCTCATCAGCCCCAGCATTTT
TRBD1	-	TRBV6-1	TRBJ1-6	CASSGQGGVSLHF	TGTGCCAGCAGCGGACAGGGGGGGGTATCCCTCCACTTT
TRBD1	few	TRBV4-1	TRBJ2-3	CASSQEGQGRLGTDTQYF	TGCGCCAGCAGCCAAGAGGGACAGGGAAGACTTGGCACAGATACGCAGTATTTT
-	-	TRBV18	TRBJ1-5	CASSPPTGTNQPQHF	TGTGCCAGCTCACCCCCTACAGGGACGAATCAGCCCCAGCATTTT
-	once	TRBV5-6	TRBJ1-6	CASSPDGSYNSPLHF	TGTGCCAGCAGCCCCGACGGATCCTATAATTCACCCCTCCACTTT
-	-	TRBV6-1	TRBJ2-7	CASRIGGGPYEQYF	TGTGCCAGCCGAATTGGGGGGGGGCCCTACGAGCAGTACTTC
TRBD2	-	TRBV28	TRBJ2-3	CASSLSGLAGKPDTQYF	TGTGCCAGCAGTTTATCGGGACTAGCGGGAAAACCAGATACGCAGTATTTT
-	few	TRBV20-1	TRBJ1-6	CSARDLVHPINSPLHF	TGCAGTGCTAGAGATTTGGTGCACCCTATTAATTCACCCCTCCACTTT
-	few	TRBV11-2	TRBJ2-3	CASSLVSSTDTQYF	TGTGCCAGCAGCTTAGTGTCTAGCACAGATACGCAGTATTTT
-	-	TRBV6-4	TRBJ2-1	CASRGERSPYNEQFF	TGTGCCTCCAGAGGGGAGCGGAGCCCCTACAATGAGCAGTTCTTC
-	-	TRBV30	TRBJ1-2	CAWSVLPEINYGYTF	TGTGCCTGGAGTGTACTACCAGAGATTAACTATGGCTACACCTTC
-	medium-sized	TRBV20-1	TRBJ2-2	CSARAAGQMNTGELFF	TGCAGTGCTAGAGCGGCGGGACAGATGAACACCGGGGAGCTGTTTTTT
-	-	TRBV4-3	TRBJ1-6	CASSQEDNSPLHF	TGCGCCAGCAGCCAAGAGGATAATTCACCCCTCCACTTT
-	-	TRBV6-1	TRBJ1-5	CASGNAGKNQPQHF	TGTGCCAGCGGAAACGCAGGGAAAAATCAGCCCCAGCATTTT
-	-	TRBV28	TRBJ1-1	CASIENTEAFF	TGTGCCAGCATCGAGAACACTGAAGCTTTCTTT
TRBD2	-	TRBV7-2	TRBJ2-1	CASSRDLLAGGWGNEQFF	TGTGCCAGCAGCCGAGATCTCCTAGCGGGAGGTTGGGGCAATGAGCAGTTCTTC
TRBD2	once	TRBV20-1	TRBJ2-5	CSAGTSGGWQGTQYF	TGCAGTGCTGGGACTAGCGGGGGTTGGCAAGGGACCCAGTACTTC
TRBD1	-	TRBV29-1	TRBJ2-7	CSVDGTGQGSSYEQYF	TGCAGCGTTGACGGAACGGGACAGGGGAGCTCCTACGAGCAGTACTTC
TRBD1	-	TRBV5-4	TRBJ1-2	CASSTLGGDGYTF	TGTGCCAGCAGTACGCTAGGGGGCGACGGCTACACCTTC
-	large	TRBV6-1	TRBJ1-5	CASSDMDGGGPRKQPQHF	TGTGCCAGCAGTGACATGGACGGGGGAGGCCCTCGAAAGCAGCCCCAGCATTTT
TRBD2	-	TRBV20-1	TRBJ2-1	CSARVSSGGPGYNEQFF	TGCAGTGCTAGGGTGTCTAGCGGGGGCCCTGGTTACAATGAGCAGTTCTTC
-	few	TRBV15	TRBJ1-2	CATSRESYGYTF	TGTGCCACCAGCAGGGAGTCGTATGGCTACACCTTC
-	-	TRBV28	TRBJ2-7	CASSLWGEPSMGEQYF	TGTGCCAGCAGTTTATGGGGCGAACCTTCTATGGGGGAGCAGTACTTC
-	-	TRBV5-1	TRBJ2-7	CASSLGSGGNYYEQYF	TGCGCCAGCAGCCTTGGTAGCGGCGGGAACTACTACGAGCAGTACTTC
-	-	TRBV11-3	TRBJ2-5	CASSNKIRRNLGETQYF	TGTGCCAGCAGCAATAAAATCCGACGGAACCTGGGGGAGACCCAGTACTTC
TRBD2	once	TRBV12-3/TRBV12-4	TRBJ2-1	CASTQGLANEQFF	TGTGCCAGCACCCAAGGACTAGCCAATGAGCAGTTCTTC
-	-	TRBV6-4	TRBJ2-1	CASSDSRSKPYNEQFF	TGTGCCAGCAGTGACTCCCGGAGTAAGCCCTACAATGAGCAGTTCTTC
-	few	TRBV7-9	TRBJ2-1	CASQGRAGEQFF	TGTGCCAGCCAGGGCCGGGCCGGGGAGCAGTTCTTC
TRBD1	few	TRBV7-9	TRBJ1-2	CASSYCPTGQVCYGYTF	TGTGCCAGCAGCTACTGCCCAACAGGACAGGTTTGCTATGGCTACACCTTC
-	-	TRBV20-1	TRBJ2-3	CSAKVHSQRATDTQYF	TGCAGTGCTAAGGTTCACAGTCAACGAGCCACAGATACGCAGTATTTT
-	few	TRBV20-1	TRBJ2-3	CSARDWGDTQYF	TGCAGTGCTAGAGATTGGGGAGATACGCAGTATTTT
-	-	TRBV7-9	TRBJ1-1	CASRGPGSNTEAFF	TGTGCCAGCAGGGGCCCGGGTTCGAACACTGAAGCTTTCTTT
TRBD1	-	TRBV6-5	TRBJ2-5	CASSSPQDRGRETQYF	TGTGCCAGCAGTTCACCCCAGGACAGGGGGCGGGAGACCCAGTACTTC
-	few	TRBV5-4	TRBJ1-6	CASSLRGGENSPLHF	TGTGCCAGCAGCTTGCGAGGAGGGGAGAATTCACCCCTCCACTTT
TRBD2	-	TRBV7-8	TRBJ2-2	CASSQYSGTNTGELFF	TGTGCCAGCAGCCAATATAGCGGGACGAACACCGGGGAGCTGTTTTTT
TRBD1	few	TRBV27	TRBJ2-1	CASSLERGPYNEQFF	TGTGCCAGCAGTTTAGAGAGGGGGCCCTACAATGAGCAGTTCTTC
-	-	TRBV20-1	TRBJ1-5	CSARDLAGAGQPQHF	TGCAGTGCTAGAGATTTGGCGGGGGCGGGTCAGCCCCAGCATTTT
-	few	TRBV24-1	TRBJ2-3	CAAPPSRTGAGTDTQYF	TGTGCCGCACCTCCCTCAAGGACGGGAGCAGGCACAGATACGCAGTATTTT
-	few	TRBV7-6	TRBJ2-2	CASSIQAASLTGELFF	TGTGCCAGCAGCATTCAGGCGGCCAGCCTCACCGGGGAGCTGTTTTTT
TRBD2	few	TRBV7-2	TRBJ2-3	CASSLDPTLAGGPIGTDTQYF	TGTGCCAGCAGCTTAGACCCTACACTAGCGGGAGGGCCCATCGGAACAGATACGCAGTATTTT
-	once	TRBV15	TRBJ1-1	CATSGNRYANTEAFF	TGTGCCACCAGCGGTAACAGGTACGCGAACACTGAAGCTTTCTTT
-	-	TRBV10-1	TRBJ2-2	CASSLANTGELFF	TGCGCCAGCAGTCTAGCGAACACCGGGGAGCTGTTTTTT
TRBD1	-	TRBV7-9	TRBJ1-1	CASSHPKTGINTEAFF	TGTGCCAGCAGCCATCCTAAGACAGGGATTAACACTGAAGCTTTCTTT